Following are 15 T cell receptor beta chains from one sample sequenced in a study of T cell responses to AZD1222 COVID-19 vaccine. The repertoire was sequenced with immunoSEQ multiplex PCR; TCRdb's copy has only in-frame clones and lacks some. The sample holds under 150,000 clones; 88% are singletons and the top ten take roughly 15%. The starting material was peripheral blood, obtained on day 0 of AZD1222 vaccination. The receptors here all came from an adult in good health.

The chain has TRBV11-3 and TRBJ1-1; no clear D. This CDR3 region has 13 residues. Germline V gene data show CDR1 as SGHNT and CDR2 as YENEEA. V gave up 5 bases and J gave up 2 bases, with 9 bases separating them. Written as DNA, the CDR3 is TGTGCCAGCAGCCATAACAGAAACACTGAAGCTTTCTTT. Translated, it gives CASSHNRNTEAFF.

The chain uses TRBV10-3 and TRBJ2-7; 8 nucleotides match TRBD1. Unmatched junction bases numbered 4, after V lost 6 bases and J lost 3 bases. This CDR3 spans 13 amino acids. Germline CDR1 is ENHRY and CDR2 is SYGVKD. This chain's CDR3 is CAISPGQVYEQYF. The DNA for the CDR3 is TGTGCCATCAGCCCGGGACAGGTCTACGAGCAGTACTTC.

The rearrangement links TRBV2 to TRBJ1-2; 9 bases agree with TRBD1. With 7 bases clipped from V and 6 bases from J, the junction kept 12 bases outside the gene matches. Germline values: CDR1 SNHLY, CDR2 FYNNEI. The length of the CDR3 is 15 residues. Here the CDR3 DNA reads TGTGCCAGCATATGGGGTGGGGACAGGGCAGATGGCTACACCTTC. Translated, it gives CASIWGGDRADGYTF.

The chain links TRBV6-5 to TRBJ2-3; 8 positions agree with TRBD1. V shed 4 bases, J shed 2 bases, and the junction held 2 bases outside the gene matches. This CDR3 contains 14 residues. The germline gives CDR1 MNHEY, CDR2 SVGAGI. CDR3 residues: CASSLQGVTDTQYF. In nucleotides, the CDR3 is TGTGCCAGCAGTTTACAGGGGGTCACAGATACGCAGTATTTT.

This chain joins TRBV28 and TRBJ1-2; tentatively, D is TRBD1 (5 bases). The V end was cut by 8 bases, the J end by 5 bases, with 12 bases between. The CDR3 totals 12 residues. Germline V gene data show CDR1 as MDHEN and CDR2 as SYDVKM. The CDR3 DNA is TGTGCCAGCGGGGCTGTGGTTTATGGCTACACCTTC. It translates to CASGAVVYGYTF.

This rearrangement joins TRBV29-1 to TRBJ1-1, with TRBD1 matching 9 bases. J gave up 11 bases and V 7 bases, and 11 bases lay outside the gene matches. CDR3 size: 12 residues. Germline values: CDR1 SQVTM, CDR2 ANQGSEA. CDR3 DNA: TGCAGCGCCCAGGGACAGGGATTGGGGGCTTTCTTT. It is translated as CSAQGQGLGAFF. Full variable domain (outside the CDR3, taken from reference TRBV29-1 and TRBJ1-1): SAVISQKPSRDICQRGTSLTIQCQVDSQVTMMFWYRQQPGQSLTLIATANQGSEATYESGFVIDKFPISRPNLTFSTLTVSNMSPEDSSIYLCSAQGQGLGAFFGQGTRLTVV.

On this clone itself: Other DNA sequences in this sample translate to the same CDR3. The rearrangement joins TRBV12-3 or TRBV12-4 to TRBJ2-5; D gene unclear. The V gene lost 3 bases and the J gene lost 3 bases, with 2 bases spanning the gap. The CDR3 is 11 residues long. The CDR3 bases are TGTGCCAGCAGTTTTGAAGAGACCCAGTACTTC. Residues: CASSFEETQYF.

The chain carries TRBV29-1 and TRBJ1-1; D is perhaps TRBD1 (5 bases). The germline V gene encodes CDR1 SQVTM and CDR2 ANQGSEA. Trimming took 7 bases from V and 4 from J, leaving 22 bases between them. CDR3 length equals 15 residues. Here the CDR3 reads CSACRGPGRGTEAFF. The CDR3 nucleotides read TGCAGCGCATGCCGGGGCCCAGGACGGGGCACTGAAGCTTTCTTT.

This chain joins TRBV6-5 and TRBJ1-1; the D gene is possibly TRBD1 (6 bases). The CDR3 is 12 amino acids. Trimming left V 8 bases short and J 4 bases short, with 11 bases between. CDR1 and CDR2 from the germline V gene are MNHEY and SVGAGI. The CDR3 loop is CASGNRATEAFF. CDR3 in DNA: TGTGCCAGCGGAAACAGGGCCACTGAAGCTTTCTTT.

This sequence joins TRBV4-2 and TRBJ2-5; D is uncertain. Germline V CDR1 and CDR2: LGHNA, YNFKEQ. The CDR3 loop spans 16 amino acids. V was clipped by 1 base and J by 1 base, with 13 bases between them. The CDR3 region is CASSQGSGRSQETQYF. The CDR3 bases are TGTGCCAGCAGCCAAGGGTCCGGTCGGTCCCAAGAGACCCAGTACTTC.

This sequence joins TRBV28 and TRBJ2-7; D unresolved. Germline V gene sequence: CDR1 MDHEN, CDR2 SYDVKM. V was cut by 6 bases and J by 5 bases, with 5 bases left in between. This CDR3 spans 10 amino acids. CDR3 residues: CASRRHEQYF. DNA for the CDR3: TGTGCCAGCAGACGCCACGAGCAGTACTTC.

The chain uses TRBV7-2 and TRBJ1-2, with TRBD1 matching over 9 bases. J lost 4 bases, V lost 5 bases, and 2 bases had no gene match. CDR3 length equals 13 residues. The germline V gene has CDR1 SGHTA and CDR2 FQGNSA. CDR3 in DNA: TGTGCCAGCAGCCTACAGGGGGCCTATGGCTACACCTTC. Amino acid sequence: CASSLQGAYGYTF.

CDR3 loop: CASSTSGGGNYGYTF. The CDR3 bases are TGTGCCAGTAGTACCTCAGGGGGCGGGAACTATGGCTACACCTTC. The chain is built from TRBV19 and TRBJ1-2; 8 positions agree with TRBD1. The V gene end was trimmed by 4 bases and the J gene end by 2 bases; junction bases not matched to a gene: 6. The germline CDR1 and CDR2 sequences are LNHDA and SQIVND (reference sequence). The CDR3 has 15 residues.

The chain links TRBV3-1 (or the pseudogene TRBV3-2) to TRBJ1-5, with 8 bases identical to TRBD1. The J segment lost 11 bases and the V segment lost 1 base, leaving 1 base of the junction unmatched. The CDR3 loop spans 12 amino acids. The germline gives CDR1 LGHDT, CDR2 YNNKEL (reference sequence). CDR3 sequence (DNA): TGTGCCAGCAGCCAAGCGACAGGGGCCCAGCATTTT. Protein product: CASSQATGAQHF.

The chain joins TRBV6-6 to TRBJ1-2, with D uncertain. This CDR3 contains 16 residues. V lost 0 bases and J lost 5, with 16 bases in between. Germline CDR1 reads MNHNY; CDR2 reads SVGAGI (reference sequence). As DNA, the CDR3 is TGTGCCAGCAGTTACTCGAGTCCTCGAGAGGGATATGGCTACACCTTC. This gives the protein CASSYSSPREGYGYTF.